A single T cell receptor (beta chain) is shown here with its context. Its target is not known. These data come from a study of identical twins. Broader study findings: Shared out-of-frame alpha sequences (those common to twins) showed excess low generation probability.

Template switching (which added a universal primer site) was used, and cDNA carried unique molecular identifiers. TCRdb processed the 5' RACE reads anew with MiXCR; each CDR3 protein has one entry. The data show fewer than 500,000 distinct CDR3 sequences, with over 11% seen just once and about 0.94% held by the top ten. Germline V lookup: CDR1 SGHVS, CDR2 FNYEAQ. There are 14 residues in the CDR3. V was trimmed by 5 bases and J by 6 bases, leaving 15 bases between them. These records were also assigned to another study, of yellow fever vaccine responses in identical twins.

This receptor was taken from a woman aged 18-35 years in good health. The chain employs TRBV7-6 and TRBJ2-3, with D unclear. The specimen was CD4+ T cells sorted from blood. The CDR3 sequence is CASSPLTLGDTQYF. The CDR3, as DNA: TGTGCCAGCAGCCCCCTTACCTTAGGGGATACGCAGTATTTT.